The entry below gives a single T cell receptor (beta chain) sequence along with its context. Its antigen is not known. Possible read error: a much larger clone is one base away. This entry is derived from a study of tumor and adjacent non-tumor tissue in lung cancer. A modified ARM-PCR protocol with three rounds of nested PCR amplified TCRbeta. TCRdb re-derived calls from the multiplex PCR reads in MiXCR, one entry per CDR3 protein. The table has more than 95,000 distinct CDR3 sequences, about 66% seen once. Germline V gene sequence: CDR1 MNHNS, CDR2 SASEGT. This CDR3 is 14 amino acids long. RNA was extracted from bulk tissue without any cell sorting. Study-level results: Shorter survival was associated with higher TCR diversity in tumors.

This TCR was sampled from a man aged 25 to 40 with non-small cell lung cancer. This sequence joins TRBV6-1 and TRBJ2-1, with 7 bases that match TRBD2. Sequenced: lung tumor tissue. CDR3 protein: CASKRDGSYNEHFF. The CDR3 DNA reads as TGTGCCAGTAAGCGGGATGGGTCCTACAATGAGCATTTCTTC.